The rows below give T cell receptor beta chains drawn from one sample of a study of blood T cells in healthy people across ages. TCRdb reanalysed the 5' RACE reads using MiXCR and keeps one entry per CDR3 protein. This sample has under 2 million distinct CDR3 sequences, with approximately 32% found just once. The sequencing sample was made of blood. These receptors were obtained from a woman between 25 and 40 years old in good health. Both conserved end residues are part of each CDR3. D genes are given only for firm matches. Only part of the rows carry a size: once, few, many, or a class if the clone is expanded.

clone size	V gene	D gene	J gene	CDR3 protein	CDR3 DNA
.	TRBV6-6	.	TRBJ1-5	CASEGGGGNQPQHF	TGTGCCAGCGAGGGGGGAGGTGGCAATCAGCCCCAGCATTTT
few	TRBV10-3	TRBD1	TRBJ1-2	CAISVETGIVDGYTF	TGTGCCATCAGTGTTGAGACAGGGATAGTAGATGGCTACACCTTC
.	TRBV20-1	.	TRBJ1-5	CSATGHNQPQHF	TGCAGTGCTACCGGACACAATCAGCCCCAGCATTTT
.	TRBV5-1	.	TRBJ1-4	CASSLSPFGEKLFF	TGCGCCAGCAGCTTATCCCCCTTTGGGGAAAAACTGTTTTTT
many	TRBV29-1	.	TRBJ1-2	CSVRQGNYGYTF	TGCAGTGTAAGGCAGGGGAACTATGGCTACACCTTC
few	TRBV20-1	.	TRBJ2-7	CSARDRAAPTYEQYF	TGCAGTGCTAGAGATAGGGCGGCCCCGACCTACGAGCAGTACTTC
many	TRBV28	.	TRBJ2-5	CASSSRGTQYF	TGTGCCAGCAGTTCCCGGGGGACCCAGTACTTC
.	TRBV6-5	.	TRBJ1-2	CASSYSGSSNYGYTF	TGTGCCAGCAGTTACTCGGGCAGTTCTAACTATGGCTACACCTTC
few	TRBV7-2	.	TRBJ2-7	CASSLVSRAYEQYF	TGTGCCAGCAGCTTAGTGTCGCGGGCGTACGAGCAGTACTTC
few	TRBV4-1	.	TRBJ1-5	CASSAGHSNQPQHF	TGCGCCAGCAGCGCGGGACACAGCAATCAGCCCCAGCATTTT
many	TRBV7-3	.	TRBJ2-3	CASSLNRADTQYF	TGTGCCAGCAGCTTAAACAGGGCGGATACGCAGTATTTT
.	TRBV9	.	TRBJ2-5	CACSRADRKETQYF	TGTGCCTGCAGTAGGGCGGACAGAAAAGAGACCCAGTACTTC
.	TRBV7-9	.	TRBJ2-3	CATGLLSTDTQYF	TGTGCCACTGGACTACTTAGCACAGATACGCAGTATTTT
few	TRBV10-1	TRBD2	TRBJ2-3	CASKKRGNTDTQYF	TGCGCCAGCAAGAAGCGGGGGAACACAGATACGCAGTATTTT
few	TRBV10-2	.	TRBJ2-3	CASSVAGYTDTQYF	TGCGCCAGCAGTGTGGCGGGATACACAGATACGCAGTATTTT
few	TRBV18	.	TRBJ2-1	CASSPPGQFNEQFF	TGTGCCAGCTCACCACCGGGGCAGTTCAATGAGCAGTTCTTC
few	TRBV9	.	TRBJ2-3	CASSPRVSRTDTQYF	TGTGCCAGCAGCCCCCGGGTGAGTCGGACAGATACGCAGTATTTT
.	TRBV4-2	.	TRBJ1-1	CASSQDGRGAFF	TGTGCCAGCAGCCAAGACGGCAGGGGAGCTTTCTTT
.	TRBV30	TRBD2	TRBJ2-3	CAAGVAGGTDTQYF	TGTGCCGCCGGGGTAGCGGGGGGCACAGATACGCAGTATTTT
.	TRBV6-2/TRBV6-3	TRBD2	TRBJ2-7	CASSTVGVLAGVSTYEQYF	TGTGCCAGCAGTACAGTTGGTGTCTTAGCGGGAGTCTCAACCTACGAGCAGTACTTC
.	TRBV27	TRBD2	TRBJ2-7	CAGSPFGTTPDEQYF	TGTGCCGGCAGCCCCTTTGGGACTACCCCTGACGAGCAGTACTTC
many	TRBV29-1	TRBD1	TRBJ2-1	CSVAGTANSYNEQFF	TGCAGCGTGGCCGGGACAGCGAACTCCTACAATGAGCAGTTCTTC
.	TRBV29-1	.	TRBJ2-5	CSAESRYQETQYF	TGCAGCGCTGAAAGCCGGTACCAAGAGACCCAGTACTTC
few	TRBV12-3/TRBV12-4	TRBD1	TRBJ2-1	CASSHTGGETYNEQFF	TGTGCCAGCAGCCATACAGGGGGCGAAACCTACAATGAGCAGTTCTTC
few	TRBV12-3/TRBV12-4	.	TRBJ2-1	CASSPPYSSNEQFF	TGTGCCAGCAGCCCTCCTTATTCTTCCAATGAGCAGTTCTTC
.	TRBV2	TRBD2	TRBJ2-3	CASSGTRVADTQYF	TGTGCCAGCAGCGGGACTAGGGTCGCAGATACGCAGTATTTT
.	TRBV20-1	TRBD1	TRBJ2-7	CSAMTGRAYEQYF	TGCAGTGCCATGACAGGGCGGGCTTACGAGCAGTACTTC
few	TRBV6-2/TRBV6-3	.	TRBJ2-7	CASSYPSNEQYF	TGTGCCAGCAGTTATCCCAGTAACGAGCAGTACTTC
few	TRBV10-3	.	TRBJ2-7	CAISESPGILYEQYF	TGTGCCATCAGTGAGTCGCCAGGGATTCTCTACGAGCAGTACTTC
many	TRBV10-3	TRBD1	TRBJ1-6	CAISEGQDNSPLHF	TGTGCCATCAGTGAGGGACAGGACAATTCACCCCTCCACTTT
.	TRBV27	TRBD1	TRBJ1-5	CASRLGGANQPQHF	TGTGCCAGCAGGTTAGGGGGCGCGAATCAGCCCCAGCATTTT
.	TRBV6-6	.	TRBJ2-3	CASSRTGGRFTDTQYF	TGTGCCAGCAGTCGAACGGGGGGCCGATTCACAGATACGCAGTATTTT